Detailed here is one TCR beta chain. Antigen specificity is unknown. This specimen comes from a study of cytomegalovirus exposure and HLA in healthy donors. The wider study: From donors who were HLA-typed, an early data release held about 89 million unique TCRs.

CDR3 length equals 14 residues. In germline, CDR1 is LGHNA, CDR2 YSLEER. V trimming: 3 bases; J trimming: 0 bases; junction bases outside the gene matches: 1. Points from the study as a whole: By HLA locus, TCR association rates varied in a later analysis, with DRB1 showing the most and HLA-C the fewest. It was reported that TCR beta sequences correctly inferred the HLA-A and HLA-B alleles for most subjects. Reportedly, a later analysis found an Asian-associated ancestry cluster had fewer N-insertions than the approximately 640-donor mean.

PCR primers comprised 60 Vbeta and 13 Jbeta primers. This table comes from immunoSEQ multiplex PCR, and its TCRdb copy is limited to in-frame clones, with some not included. With approximately 72,000 clones in the sample, the ten largest clones hold roughly 5%. The chain has TRBV4-3 and TRBJ1-1; 7 bases are shared with TRBD1. Sequences were obtained from PBMCs. This clonotype was sampled from a woman aged 40-49 years in good health and CMV-seropositive. CDR3 residues: CASSHRGMNTEAFF. The CDR3 DNA reads as TGCGCCAGCAGCCACAGGGGGATGAACACTGAAGCTTTCTTT.